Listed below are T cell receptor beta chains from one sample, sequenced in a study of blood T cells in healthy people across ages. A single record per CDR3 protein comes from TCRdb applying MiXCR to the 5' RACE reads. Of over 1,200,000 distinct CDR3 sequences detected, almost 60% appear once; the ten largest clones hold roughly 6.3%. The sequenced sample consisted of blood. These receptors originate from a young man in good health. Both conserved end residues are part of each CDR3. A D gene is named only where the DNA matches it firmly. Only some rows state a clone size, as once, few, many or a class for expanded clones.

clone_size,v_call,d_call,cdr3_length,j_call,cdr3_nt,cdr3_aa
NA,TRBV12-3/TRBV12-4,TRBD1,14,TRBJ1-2,TGTGCCAGCAGTTTCCTCTCAGGGGGCTACGGCTACACCTTC,CASSFLSGGYGYTF
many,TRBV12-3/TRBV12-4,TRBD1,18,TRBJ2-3,TGTGCCAGCAGTTTCGGAACAGGGGGATGGGGATTCACAGATACGCAGTATTTT,CASSFGTGGWGFTDTQYF
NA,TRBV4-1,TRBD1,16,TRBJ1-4,TGCGCCAGCAGCCCCCCGGGACAGGGCCGTAATGAAAAACTGTTTTTT,CASSPPGQGRNEKLFF
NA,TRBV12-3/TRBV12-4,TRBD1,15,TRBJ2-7,TGTGCCAGCAGGGAATCGGACAGGGACTTCTACGAGCAGTACTTC,CASRESDRDFYEQYF
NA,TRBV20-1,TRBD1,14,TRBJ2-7,TGCAGTGCTAGAGACGACAGGGGAGGCTATGAGCAGTACTTC,CSARDDRGGYEQYF
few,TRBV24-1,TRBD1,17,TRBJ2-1,TGTGCCACCAGTGATTTTCGAGGGGGCACCAACTACAATGAGCAGTTCTTC,CATSDFRGGTNYNEQFF
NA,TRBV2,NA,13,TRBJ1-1,TGTGCCAGCACCGTCGGTGTCCACACTGAAGCTTTCTTT,CASTVGVHTEAFF
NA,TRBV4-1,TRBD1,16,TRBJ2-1,TGCGCCAGCAGCCCCTCCGAGACAGGGGCCTACAATGAGCAGTTCTTC,CASSPSETGAYNEQFF
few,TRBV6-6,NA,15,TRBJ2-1,TGTGCCAGCAGTTATGGCGGAGGCTCCTACAATGAGCAGTTCTTC,CASSYGGGSYNEQFF
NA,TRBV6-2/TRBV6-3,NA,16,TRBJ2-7,TGTGCCAGCAGTTACGGATCACGAGGGGTCTCCTACGAGCAGTACTTC,CASSYGSRGVSYEQYF
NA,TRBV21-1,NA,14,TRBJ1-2,TGTGCCAGCACCCGAAGGGGGAACGGCTATGGCTACACCTTC,CASTRRGNGYGYTF
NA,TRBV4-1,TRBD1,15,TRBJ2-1,TGCGCCAGCAGACCCGGGACAGACTCCTACAATGAGCAGTTCTTC,CASRPGTDSYNEQFF
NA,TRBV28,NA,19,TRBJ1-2,TGTGCCAGCAGTTTTTCTTATGGGACGGAAGCTGGGGGAAGATATGGCTACACCTTC,CASSFSYGTEAGGRYGYTF
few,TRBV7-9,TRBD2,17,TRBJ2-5,TGTGCCAGCAGCTTAGTCCAATTCGGGAGGCCCCAAGAGACCCAGTACTTC,CASSLVQFGRPQETQYF
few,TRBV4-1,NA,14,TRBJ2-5,TGCGCCAGCAGCCAACGGGACAACCAAGAGACCCAGTACTTC,CASSQRDNQETQYF
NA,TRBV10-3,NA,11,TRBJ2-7,TGTGCCATCAGTGAGGGTATTGGACGGTACTTC,CAISEGIGRYF
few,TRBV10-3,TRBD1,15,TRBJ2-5,TGTGCCATCAGTGAATCGGACAGGCTCCAAGAGACCCAGTACTTC,CAISESDRLQETQYF
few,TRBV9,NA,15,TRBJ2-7,TGTGCCAGCAGCGTAGAGGCCCGGGACTCCTACGAGCAGTACTTC,CASSVEARDSYEQYF
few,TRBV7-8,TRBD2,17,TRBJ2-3,TGTGCCAGCAGCCAAAACGGACTAGCGGGGCGGACAGATACGCAGTATTTT,CASSQNGLAGRTDTQYF
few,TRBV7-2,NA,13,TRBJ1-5,TGTGCCAGCAGCCTCACGGGAGGGGAGCCCCAGCATTTT,CASSLTGGEPQHF
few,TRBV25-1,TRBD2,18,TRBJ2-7,TGTGCCAGCCTAATCTGGGGAGGGATAGCGGGAGTACACTACGAGCAGTACTTC,CASLIWGGIAGVHYEQYF
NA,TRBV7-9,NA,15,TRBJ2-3,TGTGCCAGCAGCTTGTACAGGGGGGGTACGGATACGCAGTATTTT,CASSLYRGGTDTQYF